This T cell receptor beta chain was recorded in a study of T-cell memory formation after mild COVID-19. Study-wide background: TCR clusters mostly belonged to single donors.

Study-wide findings and caveats: Later expanders leaned toward CD4+, whereas clones contracting from day 15 to 85 were balanced CD4/CD8. SARS-CoV-2 specificity of second-wave clones peaking day 37 was unconfirmed. Among contracting clones, CD4+ were mainly CM/EM and CD8+ enriched in EMRA.

Details on this clonotype: What it binds is unknown.

Using its own MiXCR run on the 5' RACE reads, TCRdb lists one record per CDR3 protein. The sample consists of 500,000 to 650,000 distinct CDR3 sequences, less than 25% of them appearing once. This receptor was identified in an adult woman who had mild COVID-19 (a few samples of this study predate the infection). Cell type and time point are not known. Material for sequencing was PBMCs or a T cell subset sorted from them (not recorded which).

CDR3: CATSDFRLTTSTDTQYF. In DNA, the CDR3 is TGTGCCACCAGTGATTTTCGGCTAACCACGAGCACAGATACGCAGTATTTT. This chain links TRBV24-1 with TRBJ2-3; D unclear. The CDR3 length is 17 residues. The V and J ends lost 1 base and 0 bases respectively, with 13 bases between them. Germline-derived CDR1 and CDR2 are KGHDR and SFDVKD.